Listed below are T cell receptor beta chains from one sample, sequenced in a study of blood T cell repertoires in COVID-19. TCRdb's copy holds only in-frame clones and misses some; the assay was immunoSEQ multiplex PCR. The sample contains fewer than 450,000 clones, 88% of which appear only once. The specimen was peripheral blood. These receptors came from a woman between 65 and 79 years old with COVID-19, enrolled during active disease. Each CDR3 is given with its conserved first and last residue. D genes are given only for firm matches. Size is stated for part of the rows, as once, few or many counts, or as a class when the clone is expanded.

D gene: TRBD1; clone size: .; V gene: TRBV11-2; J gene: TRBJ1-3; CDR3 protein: CASSLQTGGPGNTIYF; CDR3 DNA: TGTGCCAGCAGCTTACAGACAGGGGGGCCTGGAAACACCATATATTTT
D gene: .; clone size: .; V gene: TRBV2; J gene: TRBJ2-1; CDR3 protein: CASGGGKRGLNEQFF; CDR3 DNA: TGTGCCAGCGGAGGGGGGAAGCGGGGTCTCAATGAGCAGTTCTTC
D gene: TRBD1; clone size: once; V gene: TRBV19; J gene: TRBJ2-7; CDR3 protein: CASSTSGGRTGEQYF; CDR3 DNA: TGTGCCAGTAGTACCTCAGGGGGCCGGACGGGCGAGCAGTACTTC
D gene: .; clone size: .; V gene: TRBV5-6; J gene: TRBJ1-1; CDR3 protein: CASSLVGEGTEAFF; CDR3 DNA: TGTGCCAGCAGCTTGGTAGGGGAGGGCACTGAAGCTTTCTTT
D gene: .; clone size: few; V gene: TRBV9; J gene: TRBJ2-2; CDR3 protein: CASGQGNTGELFF; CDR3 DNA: TGTGCCAGCGGGCAGGGAAACACCGGGGAGCTGTTTTTT
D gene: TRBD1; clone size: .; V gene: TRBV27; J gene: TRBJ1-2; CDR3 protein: CASRQGALGYTF; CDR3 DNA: TGTGCCAGCAGGCAGGGGGCGCTTGGCTACACCTTC
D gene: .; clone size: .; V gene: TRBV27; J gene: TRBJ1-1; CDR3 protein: CASSSGQANTEAFF; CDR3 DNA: TGTGCCAGCAGTTCCGGACAAGCGAACACTGAAGCTTTCTTT
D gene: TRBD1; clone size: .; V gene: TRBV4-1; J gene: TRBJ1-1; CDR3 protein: CASSQDGQGVGNTEAFF; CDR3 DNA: TGCGCCAGCAGCCAAGATGGCCAGGGGGTCGGGAACACTGAAGCTTTCTTT
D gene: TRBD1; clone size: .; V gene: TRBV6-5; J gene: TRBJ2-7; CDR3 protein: CASRGQGVAYEQYF; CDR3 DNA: TGTGCCAGCAGGGGACAGGGGGTCGCCTACGAGCAGTACTTC
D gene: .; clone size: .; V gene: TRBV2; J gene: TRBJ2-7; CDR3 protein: CASRQGYEQYF; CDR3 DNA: TGTGCCAGCAGGCAGGGCTACGAGCAGTACTTC
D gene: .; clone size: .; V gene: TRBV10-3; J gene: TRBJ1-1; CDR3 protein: CAISELVGGNTEAFF; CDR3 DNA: TGTGCCATCAGTGAGTTGGTAGGGGGGAACACTGAAGCTTTCTTT
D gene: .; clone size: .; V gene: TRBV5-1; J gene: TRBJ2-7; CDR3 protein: CASSYGSANNYEQYF; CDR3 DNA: TGCGCCAGCAGCTACGGTAGCGCTAATAACTACGAGCAGTACTTC
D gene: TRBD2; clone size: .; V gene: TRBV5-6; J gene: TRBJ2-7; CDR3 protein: CASSPRLAGGSYEQYF; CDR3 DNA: TGTGCCAGCAGCCCGAGACTAGCGGGGGGATCCTACGAGCAGTACTTC